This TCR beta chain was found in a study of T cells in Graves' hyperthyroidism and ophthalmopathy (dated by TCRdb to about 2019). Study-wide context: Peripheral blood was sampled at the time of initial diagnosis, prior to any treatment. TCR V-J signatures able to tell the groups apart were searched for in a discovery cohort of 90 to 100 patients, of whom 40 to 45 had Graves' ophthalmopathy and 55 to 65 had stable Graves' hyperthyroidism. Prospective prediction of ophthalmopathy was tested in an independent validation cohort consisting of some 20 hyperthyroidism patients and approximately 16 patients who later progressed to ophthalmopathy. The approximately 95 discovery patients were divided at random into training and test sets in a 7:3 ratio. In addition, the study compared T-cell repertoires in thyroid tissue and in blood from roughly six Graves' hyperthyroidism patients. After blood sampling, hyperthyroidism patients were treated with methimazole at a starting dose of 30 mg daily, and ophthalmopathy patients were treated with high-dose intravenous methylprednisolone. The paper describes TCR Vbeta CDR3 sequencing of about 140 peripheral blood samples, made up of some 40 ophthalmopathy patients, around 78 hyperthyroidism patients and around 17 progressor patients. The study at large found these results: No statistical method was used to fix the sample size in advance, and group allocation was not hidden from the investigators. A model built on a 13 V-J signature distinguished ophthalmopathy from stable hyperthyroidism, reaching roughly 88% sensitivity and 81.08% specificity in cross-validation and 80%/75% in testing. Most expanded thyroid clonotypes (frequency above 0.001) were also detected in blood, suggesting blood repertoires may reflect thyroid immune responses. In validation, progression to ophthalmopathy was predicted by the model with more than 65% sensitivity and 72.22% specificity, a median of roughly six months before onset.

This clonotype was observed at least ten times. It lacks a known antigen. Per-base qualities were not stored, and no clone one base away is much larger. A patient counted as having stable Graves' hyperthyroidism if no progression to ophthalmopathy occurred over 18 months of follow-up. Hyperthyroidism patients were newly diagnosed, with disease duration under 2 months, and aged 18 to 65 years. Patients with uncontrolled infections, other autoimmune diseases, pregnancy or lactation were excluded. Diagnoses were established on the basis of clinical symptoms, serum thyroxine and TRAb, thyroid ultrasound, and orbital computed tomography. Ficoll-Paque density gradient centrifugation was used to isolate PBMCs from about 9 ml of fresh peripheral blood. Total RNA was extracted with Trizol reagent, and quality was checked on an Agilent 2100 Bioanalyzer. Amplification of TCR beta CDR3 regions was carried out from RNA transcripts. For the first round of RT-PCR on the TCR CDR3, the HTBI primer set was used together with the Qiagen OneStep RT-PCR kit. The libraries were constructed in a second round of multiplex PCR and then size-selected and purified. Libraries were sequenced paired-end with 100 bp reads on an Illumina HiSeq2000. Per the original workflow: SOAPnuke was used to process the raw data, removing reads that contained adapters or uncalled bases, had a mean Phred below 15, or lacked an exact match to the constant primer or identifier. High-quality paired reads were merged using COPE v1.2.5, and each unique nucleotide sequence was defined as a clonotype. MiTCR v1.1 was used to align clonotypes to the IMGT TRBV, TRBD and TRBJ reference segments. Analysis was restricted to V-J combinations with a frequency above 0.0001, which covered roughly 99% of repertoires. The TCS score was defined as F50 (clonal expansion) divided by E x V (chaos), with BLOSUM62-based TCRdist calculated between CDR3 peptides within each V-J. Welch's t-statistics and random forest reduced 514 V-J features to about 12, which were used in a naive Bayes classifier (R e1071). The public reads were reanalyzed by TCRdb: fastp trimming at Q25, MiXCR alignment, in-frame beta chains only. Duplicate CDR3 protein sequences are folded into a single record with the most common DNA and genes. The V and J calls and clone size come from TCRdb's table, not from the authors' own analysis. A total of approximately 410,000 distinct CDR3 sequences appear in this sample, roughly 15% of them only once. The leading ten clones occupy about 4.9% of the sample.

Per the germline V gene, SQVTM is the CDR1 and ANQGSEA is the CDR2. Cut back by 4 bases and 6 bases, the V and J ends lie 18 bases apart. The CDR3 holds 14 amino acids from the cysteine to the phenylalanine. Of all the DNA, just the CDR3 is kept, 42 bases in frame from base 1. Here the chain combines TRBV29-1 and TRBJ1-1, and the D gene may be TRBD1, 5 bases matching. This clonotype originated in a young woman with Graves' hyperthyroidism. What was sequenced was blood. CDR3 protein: CSVGSGSRNAEAFF. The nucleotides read TGCAGCGTTGGGTCAGGGAGCCGAAACGCTGAAGCTTTCTTT.